This section outlines one TCR beta chain sequence together with its context. Sequencing used immunoSEQ multiplex PCR; TCRdb keeps in-frame clones, though not all of them. The sample lists about 190,000 clones; approximately 90% were seen once. This sample was included in a study of control samples from healthy donors and cancer patients. The CDR3 loop spans 14 amino acids. V lost 0 bases to trimming and J lost 6 bases; unmatched junction nucleotides: 1. Germline V gene sequence: CDR1 SGDLS, CDR2 YYNGEE. This TCR came from a man aged 25 to 40 in good health. The sequenced sample consisted of blood. V and J are TRBV9 and TRBJ2-2; TRBD2 aligns across 8 bases. The CDR3 is CASSVAGGPGELFF. The CDR3 DNA sequence: TGTGCCAGCAGCGTAGCGGGAGGGCCCGGGGAGCTGTTTTTT.